The 11 T cell receptor beta chains given below trace back to one sample, sequenced in a study of T-cell reconstitution after alpha-beta-depleted transplantation in children. A TCRbeta library incorporating unique molecular identifiers was prepared. TCRdb ran MiXCR on the PCR reads and lists one entry per CDR3 protein. In the table there are hundreds of thousands of distinct CDR3 sequences, approximately 10% of which are singletons. Source: peripheral blood, taken 180 days after TCRalphabeta/CD19-depleted stem cell transplant. These receptors originate from a male patient under 10 years old who had a stem cell transplant for chronic granulomatous disease, so the T cells may come from the graft donor.

There are many counts of this clonotype. The rearrangement uses TRBV20-1 and TRBJ2-7; D remains ambiguous. The CDR3 is 14 residues long. CDR1 is DFQATT, CDR2 SNEGSKA, per germline (reference sequence). The V and J ends lost 0 bases and 4 bases respectively, with 13 bases between them. The CDR3 protein is CSARDMGFPYEQYF. The CDR3 DNA reads as TGCAGTGCTAGAGATATGGGGTTTCCATACGAGCAGTACTTC.

Turning to this clonotype: This sequence may be a read error, since a much larger clone differs from it by one base. CDR3 residues: CSLVARAGNTIYF. In nucleotides, the CDR3 is TGCAGCCTTGTCGCCAGAGCTGGAAACACCATATATTTT. The chain recombines TRBV29-1 with TRBJ1-3; D unclear. With 8 bases removed from V and 2 bases from J, the gap between germline ends came to 13 bases. CDR3 length: 13 amino acids. Germline V gene sequence: CDR1 SQVTM, CDR2 ANQGSEA. The whole variable domain, filled in from reference TRBV29-1 and TRBJ1-3, reads SAVISQKPSRDICQRGTSLTIQCQVDSQVTMMFWYRQQPGQSLTLIATANQGSEATYESGFVIDKFPISRPNLTFSTLTVSNMSPEDSSIYLCSLVARAGNTIYFGEGSWLTVV.

This clonotype was seen at least ten times. V and J are TRBV6-2 or TRBV6-3 and TRBJ2-7; perhaps TRBD1 as D (6 bases). This CDR3 contains 15 residues. Trimming took 2 bases from V and 0 from J, leaving 11 bases between them. Looked up from germline, CDR1 is MNHEY and CDR2 is SVGEGT. The CDR3 DNA sequence: TGTGCCAGCAGTTACGCCGGCAGGGGCTCCTACGAGCAGTACTTC. Translated, it gives CASSYAGRGSYEQYF.

A word on this clonotype: A much larger clone differs by one base, so this may be a read error. The chain combines TRBV11-2 with TRBJ2-3; TRBD2 matches 9 bases. CDR1 is SGHAT and CDR2 is FQNNGV in the germline V gene. CDR3 length: 16 amino acids. The CDR3 bases are TGTGCCACCAGCTTGACTGGCGGGGGGGCAGCAGATACGCAGTATTTT. It codes for CATSLTGGGAADTQYF.

This clonotype was recorded at least ten times. The chain couples TRBV20-1 to TRBJ2-7; D is tentatively TRBD1 or TRBD2 (6 bases each). Trimming pared 3 bases from V and 3 bases from J, leaving 18 bases between. The CDR3 is 15 amino acids. Germline-derived CDR1 and CDR2 are DFQATT and SNEGSKA (reference sequence). CDR3 bases: TGCAGTGCTAGTATTAATCCGGGGGCGAACTACGAGCAGTACTTC. It encodes CSASINPGANYEQYF.

The chain carries TRBV2 and TRBJ2-1; D is ambiguous. Looked up from germline, CDR1 is SNHLY and CDR2 is FYNNEI. Trimming stripped 6 bases from V and 3 bases from J, with 12 bases between. This CDR3 is built from 14 residues. The CDR3 region has the DNA TGTGCCAGCAGCGGGCAGTATGGCTACAATGAGCAGTTCTTC. This codes for CASSGQYGYNEQFF.

This clonotype was counted ten times or more. The junction differs from germline at one of its ends, possibly a read error. This sequence joins TRBV6-5 and TRBJ1-4; the D is unclear. From germline, CDR1 is MNHEY and CDR2 SVGAGI. The CDR3 sequence is 14 residues long. CDR3 protein: CASSYLQRNEKLFF. The CDR3 DNA reads TGTGCCAGCAGCTACTTACAGCGTAATGAAAAACTGTTTTTT.

Notes on this clonotype: A much larger clone differs by one base, so this may be a read error. The final CDR3 position lacks the conserved phenylalanine or tryptophan, pointing to a likely read error. It is unclear where the CDR3 begins or ends on the DNA, so no DNA is shown, and the CDR3 is as TCRdb lists it. The chain employs TRBV29-1 and TRBJ1-1. Germline CDR1 reads SQVTM; CDR2 reads ANQGSEA. The CDR3 adds up to 8 amino acids, both ends counted. CDR3 loop: CSVGRTFL.

This clonotype showed up many times. The CDR3 bases are TGCGCCAGCAGCTTGACTCCAGGGTTTAAGTACACCGGGGAGCTGTTTTTT. Protein: CASSLTPGFKYTGELFF. This chain connects TRBV5-1 to TRBJ2-2; maybe TRBD1 (5 bases). The germline V gene has CDR1 SGHRS and CDR2 YFSETQ. The CDR3 totals 17 residues. V was clipped by 1 base and J by 3 bases, with 16 bases between them.

This clonotype has only a few counts. The chain recombines TRBV9 with TRBJ2-6; weak D call: TRBD2 (6 bases). The CDR3 consists of 21 residues. Germline CDR1 reads SGDLS; CDR2 reads YYNGEE. With 4 bases removed from V and 0 bases from J, the gap between germline ends came to 26 bases. CDR3 residues: CASSSREKGGRNNSGANVLTF. The CDR3 DNA follows: TGTGCCAGCAGCTCCCGGGAGAAGGGTGGCAGGAACAACTCTGGGGCCAACGTCCTGACTTTC.

A few counts support this clonotype. The chain is built from TRBV7-9 and TRBJ2-7; D is undetermined. V lost 0 bases and J 5 bases, leaving 8 bases between the germline ends. This CDR3 has 13 amino acids. Germline lookup yields CDR1 SEHNR and CDR2 FQNEAQ (reference sequence). The CDR3, as DNA: TGTGCCAGCAGCTTAGCAGTTTACGACGAGCAGTACTTC. Protein sequence: CASSLAVYDEQYF.